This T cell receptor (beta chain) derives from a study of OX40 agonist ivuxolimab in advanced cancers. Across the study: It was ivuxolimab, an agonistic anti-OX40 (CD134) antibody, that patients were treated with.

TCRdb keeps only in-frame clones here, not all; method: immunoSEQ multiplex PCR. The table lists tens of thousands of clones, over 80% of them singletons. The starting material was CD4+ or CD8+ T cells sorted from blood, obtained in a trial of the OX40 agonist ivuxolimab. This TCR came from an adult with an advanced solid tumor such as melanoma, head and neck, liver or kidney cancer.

The CDR3 nucleotides read TGTGCCAGCAGTTACGTGGGACAGGGGAGGGAGCAGTACTTC. As protein: CASSYVGQGREQYF. The genes are TRBV6-5 and TRBJ2-7, with TRBD1 matching 10 bases. V was pared by 2 bases and J by 7 bases, with 5 bases of the junction left unmatched. The CDR3 loop spans 14 amino acids. Germline CDR1 MNHEY, CDR2 SVGAGI.